The 29 T cell receptor beta chains below all came from one sample that was sequenced in a study of beta chain features in type 1 diabetes. Reverse transcribing all isolated RNA meant expressed TCRB transcripts were sequenced. Generated by immunoSEQ multiplex PCR, the TCRdb table keeps only in-frame clones and is missing some. The repertoire holds approximately 380,000 clones, with about 15% as singletons. Sequences were obtained from naive CD4+ T cells from blood. Receptor source: a woman younger than 30 in good health.

This sequence joins TRBV7-2 and TRBJ2-2; 7 nucleotides agree with TRBD2. Germline CDR1 is SGHTA and CDR2 is FQGNSA. V lost 5 bases to trimming and J lost 0 bases; unmatched junction nucleotides: 6. This CDR3 region has 16 residues. CDR3 DNA sequence: TGTGCCAGCAGCACCAGGACTAGAACGAACACCGGGGAGCTGTTTTTT. Translation gives CASSTRTRTNTGELFF.

V is TRBV2 and J is TRBJ2-3; 9 bases line up with TRBD1. Germline values: CDR1 SNHLY, CDR2 FYNNEI. The CDR3 extends over 16 amino acids. With 7 bases clipped from V and 2 bases from J, the junction kept 10 bases outside the gene matches. This CDR3 is CASKVGGQGTTDTQYF. The CDR3 nucleotides are TGTGCCAGCAAAGTGGGGGGACAGGGTACCACAGATACGCAGTATTTT. Complete variable domain (other parts from reference TRBV2 and TRBJ2-3): EPEVTQTPSHQVTQMGQEVILRCVPISNHLYFYWYRQILGQKVEFLVSFYNNEISEKSEIFDDQFSVERPDGSNFTLKIRSTKLEDSAMYFCASKVGGQGTTDTQYFGPGTRLTVL.

This clone has just a few counts. The chain recombines TRBV5-1 with TRBJ1-3, with D unclear. Germline-derived CDR1 and CDR2 are SGHRS and YFSETQ. The ends were cut back, 3 bases at V and 2 bases at J, with 12 bases in the middle. The CDR3 extends over 15 amino acids. Written as DNA, the CDR3 is TGCGCCAGCAGCTCGGGAATTCAGACTGGAAACACCATATATTTT. As protein: CASSSGIQTGNTIYF.

The chain couples TRBV18 to TRBJ1-2; 7 nucleotides align to TRBD1. Trimming cost V 4 bases and J 8 bases; bases outside gene matches: 13. The V gene's germline CDR1 is KGHSH and CDR2 LQKENI. The CDR3 has 15 amino acids. CDR3 loop: CASSLRTGQMGGYTF. The DNA for the CDR3 is TGTGCCAGCTCACTAAGGACAGGACAAATGGGGGGCTACACCTTC.

This clone was seen a few times. This chain connects TRBV13 to TRBJ1-2; TRBD1 aligns across 8 bases. The trim removed 0 bases at V and 5 bases at J, leaving 2 bases unmatched. The germline CDR1 and CDR2 sequences are PRHDT and FYEKMQ (reference sequence). This CDR3 region has 14 residues. For the CDR3, the DNA is TGTGCCAGCAGCTTAGGCCGACAGGGGTATGGCTACACCTTC. It encodes CASSLGRQGYGYTF.

This chain connects TRBV28 to TRBJ2-5; 12 nucleotides agree with TRBD1. V gave up 6 bases and J gave up 5 bases; unmatched junction bases: 7. The CDR3 length is 15 residues. Germline CDR1 MDHEN, CDR2 SYDVKM. In DNA, the CDR3 is TGTGCCAGCAGGGCGAGGGACAGGGGGCTCGAGACCCAGTACTTC. This encodes CASRARDRGLETQYF. The full variable domain, in which reference TRBV28 and TRBJ2-5 provide the parts outside the CDR3, is DVKVTQSSRYLVKRTGEKVFLECVQDMDHENMFWYRQDPGLGLRLIYFSYDVKMKEKGDIPEGYSVSREKKERFSLILESASTNQTSMYLCASRARDRGLETQYFGPGTRLLVL.

This clone was detected only a few times. The chain joins TRBV19 to TRBJ2-2, with D hard to call. Per germline, CDR1 LNHDA and CDR2 SQIVND (reference sequence). Trimming took off 3 bases at V and 1 base at J, with 9 bases between the two ends. This CDR3 region has 15 residues. CDR3 DNA sequence: TGTGCCAGTAGTATCGGCAGGCGGAACACCGGGGAGCTGTTTTTT. The encoded protein is CASSIGRRNTGELFF.

This clone has only a few counts. The chain couples TRBV5-1 to TRBJ2-1, with TRBD1 identical over 11 bases. The trim removed 0 bases at V and 10 bases at J, leaving 6 bases unmatched. The CDR3 consists of 15 residues. Germline lookup yields CDR1 SGHRS and CDR2 YFSETQ. The CDR3 DNA is TGCGCCAGCAGCTTGGCCACGGACAGGGGGCGCGAGCAGTTCTTC. Residues: CASSLATDRGREQFF.

This clone has more than one count but fewer than ten. V is TRBV30 and J is TRBJ1-2; a possible D gene is TRBD1 (5 bases). Trimming left V 0 bases short and J 4 bases short, with 9 bases between. This CDR3 has 13 residues. CDR1 and CDR2 (germline): GTSNPN, SVGIG (reference sequence). CDR3 sequence (DNA): TGTGCCTGGAGTGTAACCGACAGCTATGGCTACACCTTC. As protein: CAWSVTDSYGYTF. The variable domain in full, completed from reference TRBV30 and TRBJ1-2, reads SQTIHQWPATLVQPVGSPLSLECTVEGTSNPNLYWYRQAAGRGLQLLFYSVGIGQISSEVPQNLSASRPQDRQFILSSKKLLLSDSGFYLCAWSVTDSYGYTFGSGTRLTVV.

The V gene is TRBV27, the J gene TRBJ1-5, with unresolved D. The germline gives CDR1 MNHEY, CDR2 SMNVEV (reference sequence). V gave up 2 bases and J gave up 7 bases, with 9 bases separating them. The CDR3 consists of 13 residues. Here the CDR3 DNA reads TGTGCCAGCAGTTTAGCCGGGTACCAGCCCCAGCATTTT. Amino acid sequence: CASSLAGYQPQHF.

This clone was counted a few times. This chain uses TRBV5-1 with TRBJ2-5, with 8 bases lining up with TRBD1. The CDR3 is 15 amino acids. CDR1 is SGHRS and CDR2 is YFSETQ in the germline V gene. The J segment lost 2 bases and the V segment lost 3 bases, leaving 6 bases of the junction unmatched. Written as DNA, the CDR3 is TGCGCCAGCAGCTCACTACAGGGGGGACAAGAGACCCAGTACTTC. Protein: CASSSLQGGQETQYF.

This clone showed up just a few times. Here the CDR3 DNA reads TGTGCCAGCAGCGGACAGGGGGTAAACAATCAGCCCCAGCATTTT. Translation: CASSGQGVNNQPQHF. V is TRBV2 and J is TRBJ1-5; 10 bases line up with TRBD1. The CDR3 runs 15 residues. V gave up 6 bases and J gave up 3 bases; unmatched junction bases: 5. Germline V gene sequence: CDR1 SNHLY, CDR2 FYNNEI.

This clone was seen a handful of times. The V call is TRBV7-2, the J call TRBJ2-3; 10 nucleotides match TRBD2. V was clipped by 5 bases and J by 0 bases; unmatched bases: 8. This CDR3 comprises 17 residues. Germline assignment: CDR1 SGHTA and CDR2 FQGNSA. CDR3 sequence: CASSTRLAGGSTDTQYF. The CDR3 nucleotides are TGTGCCAGCAGCACTAGACTAGCGGGTGGGAGCACAGATACGCAGTATTTT.

The chain carries TRBV28 and TRBJ2-5; TRBD2 might be the D (5 bases). In germline, CDR1 is MDHEN, CDR2 SYDVKM. The CDR3 loop spans 13 amino acids. With 2 bases removed from V and 4 bases from J, the gap between germline ends came to 8 bases. CDR3 sequence (DNA): TGTGCCAGCAGTTTAACGGGAACAGAGACCCAGTACTTC. Its translation is CASSLTGTETQYF.

There are a few counts of this clone. The CDR3 coding sequence is TGTGCCAGCAGCACCAGACTAGTCCCTGGGGCCAACGTCCTGACTTTC. Translation: CASSTRLVPGANVLTF. The chain joins TRBV7-3 to TRBJ2-6, with D possibly TRBD2 on 6 matching bases. V was pared by 5 bases and J by 2 bases, with 13 bases between. The CDR3 sequence is 16 residues long. Germline V lookup: CDR1 SGHTA, CDR2 FQGTGA.

J is TRBJ2-5 and V is TRBV9; 12 positions match TRBD2. The germline gives CDR1 SGDLS, CDR2 YYNGEE. The CDR3 runs 16 residues. V trimming: 2 bases; J trimming: 2 bases; junction bases outside the gene matches: 4. The CDR3 loop is CASSVWTSGTQETQYF. As DNA, the CDR3 is TGTGCCAGCAGCGTTTGGACTAGCGGGACTCAAGAGACCCAGTACTTC.

This clone was counted a few times. The same CDR3 also results from other DNA sequences found in this sample. CDR3 DNA sequence: TGTGCCAGCAGCGTAGGACTAGCGGGAGGGAATGAGCAGTTCTTC. It yields the protein CASSVGLAGGNEQFF. The chain couples TRBV9 to TRBJ2-1, with TRBD2 matching over 14 bases. Per germline, CDR1 SGDLS and CDR2 YYNGEE. The CDR3 length is 15 residues. The J segment lost 7 bases and the V segment lost 0 bases, leaving 0 bases of the junction unmatched.

The rearrangement joins TRBV5-6 to TRBJ2-1; 8 bases are a match to TRBD1. Per germline, CDR1 SGHDT and CDR2 YYEEEE. The CDR3 runs to 13 residues. V lost 4 bases and J lost 8; bases outside the gene matches: 5. The CDR3 region is CASSRDRGDEQFF. The CDR3 coding sequence is TGTGCCAGCAGCAGAGACAGGGGCGATGAGCAGTTCTTC.

This clone was counted only a few times. The chain joins TRBV30 to TRBJ2-5; TRBD1 matches 8 bases. V lost 2 bases, J lost 4 bases, and 15 bases stayed unmatched. Germline V gene lookup returns CDR1 GTSNPN and CDR2 SVGIG (reference sequence). CDR3 length: 17 residues. The CDR3 DNA sequence: TGTGCCTGGAGTATATCGACAGGGGCGGGCTATAGAGAGACCCAGTACTTC. Residues: CAWSISTGAGYRETQYF.

The J gene is TRBJ2-7, the V gene TRBV28; the match to TRBD2 covers 10 bases. Looked up from germline, CDR1 is MDHEN and CDR2 is SYDVKM. The CDR3 loop spans 15 amino acids. The V gene end was trimmed by 3 bases and the J gene end by 0 bases; junction bases not matched to a gene: 2. The CDR3 DNA is TGTGCCAGCAGTTTTACTAGCGGGATCTCCTACGAGCAGTACTTC. It is translated as CASSFTSGISYEQYF.

This chain joins TRBV28 and TRBJ2-4, with 12 bases that match TRBD2. From germline, CDR1 is MDHEN and CDR2 SYDVKM. This CDR3 contains 16 residues. V shed 6 bases, J shed 1 base, and the junction held 4 bases outside the gene matches. CDR3 sequence reads: CASRTSGSGAKNIQYF. Written as DNA, the CDR3 is TGTGCCAGCAGGACTAGCGGGAGTGGGGCCAAAAACATTCAGTACTTC.

This clone was found a few times. This chain connects TRBV5-5 to TRBJ1-5; no definite D call. The CDR3 length is 14 residues. Germline CDR1 and CDR2: SGHKS and YYEKEE (reference sequence). V was clipped by 4 bases and J by 5 bases, with 13 bases between them. CDR3 residues: CASSPGLLDQPQHF. For the CDR3, the DNA is TGTGCCAGCAGCCCCGGACTGCTAGATCAGCCCCAGCATTTT.

In the case of this clone: The junction does not match germline at one end; this may be a read error. The chain recombines TRBV7-7 with TRBJ2-5, with TRBD2 identical over 14 bases. CDR3 length: 16 residues. The V gene's germline CDR1 is SSHAT and CDR2 FNYEAQ (reference sequence). Here the CDR3 reads CASSLGTSGSAETQYF. As DNA, the CDR3 is TGTGCTAGCAGCCTGGGGACTAGCGGGAGCGCAGAGACCCAGTACTTC. Using reference TRBV7-7 and TRBJ2-5 for the parts outside the CDR3, the full variable domain is GAGVSQSPRYKVTKRGQDVTLRCDPISSHATLYWYQQALGQGPEFLTYFNYEAQPDKSGLPSDRFSAERPEGSISTLTIQRTEQRDSAMYRCASSLGTSGSAETQYFGPGTRLLVL.

This clone was picked up a small number of times. This chain uses TRBV9 with TRBJ2-1, with D possibly matching TRBD1 (6 bases). Trimming cost V 2 bases and J 9 bases, with 21 bases left between them. Looked up from germline, CDR1 is SGDLS and CDR2 is YYNGEE. The CDR3 totals 16 residues. The CDR3 DNA reads as TGTGCCAGCAGCGTTGGGGACATAGGGCGTCTCGGTGAGCAGTTCTTC. This gives the protein CASSVGDIGRLGEQFF.

This clone occurred a few times. V is TRBV7-8 and J is TRBJ2-7; D is ambiguous. V gave up 3 bases and J gave up 3 bases, with 9 bases separating them. CDR1 SGHVS and CDR2 FQNEAQ come from the germline V gene. The CDR3 is 13 residues long. Written as DNA, the CDR3 is TGTGCCAGCAGCTTTTCTGCAGTCTACGAGCAGTACTTC. It translates to CASSFSAVYEQYF. The variable domain in full, with the rest retrieved from reference TRBV7-8 and TRBJ2-7, is GAGVSQSPRYKVAKRGQDVALRCDPISGHVSLFWYQQALGQGPEFLTYFQNEAQLDKSGLPSDRFFAERPEGSVSTLKIQRTQQEDSAVYLCASSFSAVYEQYFGPGTRLTVT.

The chain is built from TRBV2 and TRBJ1-4; 9 nucleotides line up with TRBD1. J was trimmed by 8 bases and V by 3 bases; bases with no gene match: 7. Germline V gene data show CDR1 as SNHLY and CDR2 as FYNNEI. This CDR3 is 15 amino acids long. CDR3 nucleotide sequence: TGTGCCAGCAGTGATGCCGGGACAGGGAACGAAAAACTGTTTTTT. Translating gives CASSDAGTGNEKLFF.

This clone was seen a handful of times. The V gene is TRBV5-1, the J gene TRBJ2-3; 7 bases align to TRBD2. This CDR3 spans 14 amino acids. Germline V CDR1 and CDR2: SGHRS, YFSETQ. The V segment lost 4 bases and the J segment 4 bases; nucleotides outside the gene matches: 6. The CDR3 DNA reads TGCGCCAGCAGCCCAGGACGGGGGGCAGATACGCAGTATTTT. Amino acids: CASSPGRGADTQYF.

This clone has a handful of counts. The gene calls are TRBV9 and TRBJ2-5, with 11 bases fitting TRBD2. The CDR3 has 16 residues. V trimming: 0 bases; J trimming: 2 bases; junction bases outside the gene matches: 3. In germline, CDR1 is SGDLS, CDR2 YYNGEE. CDR3 sequence: CASSVGLAGGQETQYF. CDR3 nucleotide sequence: TGTGCCAGCAGCGTAGGGCTAGCGGGAGGACAAGAGACCCAGTACTTC.

This clone was observed a handful of times. The rearrangement links TRBV7-3 to TRBJ2-2; TRBD1 is a possible D gene (6 bases). In germline, CDR1 is SGHTA, CDR2 FQGTGA. The V gene lost 4 bases and the J gene lost 1 base, with 7 bases spanning the gap. This CDR3 spans 14 amino acids. The CDR3 sequence is CASSSTGNTGELFF. CDR3 nucleotide sequence: TGTGCCAGCAGCTCGACAGGGAACACCGGGGAGCTGTTTTTT.